The subject of this entry is one T cell receptor beta chain. The source of the sample is a study of blood T cell repertoires in COVID-19. Study context: Acute and convalescent COVID-19 samples came from the United States, Italy and Spain.

Repertoires were generated with immunoSEQ multiplex PCR, while TCRdb's copy carries only in-frame clones and drops some. The sample holds about 250,000 clones, about 80% seen once. CDR1 and CDR2 (germline): SGHVS, FQNEAQ. This CDR3 has 14 amino acids. V gave up 6 bases and J gave up 1 base, with 13 bases separating them. The sequenced sample consisted of peripheral blood. V gene TRBV7-8 combines with J gene TRBJ2-7; D ambiguous. This receptor was obtained from a man at least 80 years old with acute or convalescent COVID-19. The CDR3 loop reads CASSSVQWSYEQYF. For the CDR3, the DNA is TGTGCCAGCAGTTCAGTCCAGTGGTCCTACGAGCAGTACTTC.